This section outlines one T cell receptor beta chain sequence together with its context. The antigen this receptor binds is unknown. No quality values exist for individual bases; no much larger clone is one base distant. Inclusion was restricted to participants for whom at least one PBMC sample before ART initiation and at least two post-ART samples were available. All participants with HIV were treated in the United States of America. Cryopreserved samples of about 1-10 million PBMC were thawed and washed before DNA extraction. At the time of the earliest PBMC sample, participants with HIV were aged between roughly 23 and 60 years. Each participant contributed PBMC samples from 1-4 timepoints before ART initiation and 2-8 timepoints after ART initiation, with a median of 7 samples. Serial HIV viral load, CD4+ T-cell count, ART history and demographic data were obtained for every participant. Using a Qiagen kit on a QIAcube, genomic DNA was extracted from unsorted PBMC, with samples processed in batches of 12.

This entry belongs to a study of long-term antiretroviral therapy in people with HIV (dated by TCRdb to 2022 to 2024). Some background on the complete study: Collection of the earliest samples took place about a decade ahead of the 2015 WHO recommendation for immediate ART, at a time when ART was typically delayed until CD4 counts fell. A retrospective serial study tested whether changes in peripheral blood TRB repertoire composition and diversity were associated with ART initiation and durable HIV suppression. A total of 150 to 200 cryopreserved PBMC samples came from roughly 30 adults with confirmed HIV infection and were collected serially over a mean of roughly six years (range 1-12). About two fifths of the roughly 30 participants with HIV were female. No cross-contamination during QIAcube processing turned up in test extractions that ran a monoclonal T-cell line alongside 25 to 35 polyclonal samples.

Measured from the cysteine to the phenylalanine, the CDR3 is 12 residues long. The CDR3 DNA has 36 bases and is translated from base 1. CDR1 and CDR2 were assigned from the germline V gene as MRHNA and SNTAGT. Trimming removed 0 bases from V and 6 bases from J, leaving 4 bases between the germline ends. The research as a whole found: Starting ART was linked to a significant rise in TRB diversity, yet even after long-term ART the diversity remained significantly lower than in transplant donor controls. At every time point, the repertoire was dominated by expanded TRB clones first identified before ART initiation, although this dominance fluctuated and, in many PLHIV, declined after ART. Because PBMC availability was limited, only the TCR beta chain was sequenced, with no alpha chain pairing. Compared with controls, HIV repertoires had narrower CDR3 length ranges, and the network structure pointed to an antigen-experienced repertoire that shifted only slightly toward naive after ART. Because pre-ART samples had limited cell numbers, unsorted PBMC were profiled rather than sorted CD4+ and CD8+ T cells. Inferences about post-ART repertoire changes are limited because no data were available on ART adherence, viral resistance or therapy changes. The samples span the years 2004 to 2017, and the ART regimens used may be less effective than current regimens.

Sequencing of the TRB variable region was done with the immunoSEQ hsTCRB v3.0 assay at survey level resolution. TRB sequencing targeted a depth of roughly 35,000-55,000 T-cell genomes per sample. TRB libraries were pooled and sequenced on an Illumina MiSeq using a v3 150-cycle kit. The study's processing was this. Repertoire analysis was run in R within a reproducible Nextflow workflow that covered QC, data transformation and analysis. LymphoSeq2, an R package for AIRR-Seq data exploration, was used to implement custom analyses. After excluding several samples that yielded fewer than 5000 total TRB sequences, under 200 HIV repertoires remained for analysis. Among the 190 or so HIV repertoires that were kept, around 60 were collected before ART initiation and about 130 were collected after ART initiation. Each repertoire was downsampled to 5000 TRB nucleotide sequences, and summary statistics were averaged across 100 downsampling iterations. TRB sequences were retained for analysis only if CDR3 regions of at least seven amino acids were present. Diversity was assessed using a clonality score derived from Shannon entropy and using the Gini coefficient. Repertoire networks linked the top 5000 CDR3 amino acid sequences whenever two sequences differed by an edit distance of one. Antigen specificity groups and MHC restriction were predicted for TRB CDR3 amino acid sequences with GLIPH2. To flag known associations with CMV, EBV, HIV or tissue antigens, CDR3 amino acid sequences were compared against VDJdb and McPAS-TCR. Pre-ART, post-ART and control groups were compared with Wilcoxon signed-rank tests and Holm-Bonferroni correction. TCRdb took this table from immuneACCESS and kept in-frame rearrangements with V and J called. Such tables lack part of the clones; where checked against another copy, unresolved V genes explain under half of the gap, and the rest is unexplained. Clone size and V and J calls were adopted from that table, with D and trimming inferred from the DNA. This sample holds around 19,000 clones; approximately 80% were observed only once. The ten largest clonotypes hold roughly 15% of the sample.

Recombination linked TRBV6-4 to TRBJ2-3; confidence is insufficient to name the D gene. This sample comprised unsorted PBMCs, obtained 0.3 years after starting antiretroviral therapy. This clonotype originated in a woman aged 50 to 60 with HIV. The sequence in DNA is TGTGCCAGCAGTGACTCGACCGATACGCAGTATTTT. This codes for CASSDSTDTQYF.